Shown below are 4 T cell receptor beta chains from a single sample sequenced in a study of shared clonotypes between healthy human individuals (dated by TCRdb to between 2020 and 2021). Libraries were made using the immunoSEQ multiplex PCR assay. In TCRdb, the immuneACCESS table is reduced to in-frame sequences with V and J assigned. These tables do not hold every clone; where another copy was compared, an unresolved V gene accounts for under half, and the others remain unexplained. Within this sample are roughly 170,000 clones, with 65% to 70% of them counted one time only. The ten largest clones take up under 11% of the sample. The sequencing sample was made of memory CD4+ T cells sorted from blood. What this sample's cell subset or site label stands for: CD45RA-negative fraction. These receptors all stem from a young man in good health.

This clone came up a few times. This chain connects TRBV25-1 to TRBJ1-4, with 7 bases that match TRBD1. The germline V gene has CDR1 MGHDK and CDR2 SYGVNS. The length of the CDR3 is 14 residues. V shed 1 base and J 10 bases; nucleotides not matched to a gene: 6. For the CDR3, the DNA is TGTGCCAGCAGTGAATGGGGACAGTGGGGAAAACTGTTTTTT. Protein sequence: CASSEWGQWGKLFF.

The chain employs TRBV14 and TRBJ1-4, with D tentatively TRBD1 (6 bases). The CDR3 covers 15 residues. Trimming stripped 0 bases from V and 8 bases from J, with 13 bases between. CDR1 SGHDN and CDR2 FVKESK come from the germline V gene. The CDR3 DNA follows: TGTGCCAGCAGCCAAGATGGCAGGGGTGAAGAAAAACTGTTTTTT. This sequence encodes CASSQDGRGEEKLFF.

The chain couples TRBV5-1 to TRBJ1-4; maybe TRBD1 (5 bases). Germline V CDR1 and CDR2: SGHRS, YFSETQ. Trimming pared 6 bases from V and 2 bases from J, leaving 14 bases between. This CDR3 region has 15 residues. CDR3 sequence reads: CASTPRGGTNEKLFF. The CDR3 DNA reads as TGCGCCAGCACCCCTCGTGGGGGGACTAATGAAAAACTGTTTTTT.

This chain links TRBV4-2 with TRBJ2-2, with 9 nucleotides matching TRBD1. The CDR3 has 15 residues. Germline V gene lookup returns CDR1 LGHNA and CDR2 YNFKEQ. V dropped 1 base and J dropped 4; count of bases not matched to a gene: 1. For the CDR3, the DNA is TGTGCCAGCAGCCAAGCGGGACAGGGCACCGGGGAGCTGTTTTTT. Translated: CASSQAGQGTGELFF.